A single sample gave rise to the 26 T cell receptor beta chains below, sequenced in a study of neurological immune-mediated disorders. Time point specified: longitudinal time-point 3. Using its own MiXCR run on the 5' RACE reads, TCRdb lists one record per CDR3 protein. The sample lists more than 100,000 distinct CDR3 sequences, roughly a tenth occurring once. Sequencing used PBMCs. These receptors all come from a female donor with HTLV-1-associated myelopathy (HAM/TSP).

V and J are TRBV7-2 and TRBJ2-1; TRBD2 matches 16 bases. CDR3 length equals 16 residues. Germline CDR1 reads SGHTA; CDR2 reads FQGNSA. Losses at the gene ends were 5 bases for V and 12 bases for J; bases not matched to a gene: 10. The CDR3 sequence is CASSRSGLAGGPGQFF. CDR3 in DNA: TGTGCCAGCAGCAGATCGGGACTAGCGGGGGGGCCCGGGCAGTTCTTC. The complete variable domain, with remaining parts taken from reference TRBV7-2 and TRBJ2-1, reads GAGVSQSPSNKVTEKGKDVELRCDPISGHTALYWYRQSLGQGLEFLIYFQGNSAPDKSGLPSDRFSAERTGGSVSTLTIQRTQQEDSAVYLCASSRSGLAGGPGQFFGPGTRLTVL.

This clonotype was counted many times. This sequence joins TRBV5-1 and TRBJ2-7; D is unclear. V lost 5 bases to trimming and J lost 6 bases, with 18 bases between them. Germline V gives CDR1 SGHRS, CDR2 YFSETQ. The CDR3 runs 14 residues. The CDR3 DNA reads TGCGCCAGCAGTGATGGTTTATTCGGCGTCGAGCAGTACTTC. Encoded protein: CASSDGLFGVEQYF.

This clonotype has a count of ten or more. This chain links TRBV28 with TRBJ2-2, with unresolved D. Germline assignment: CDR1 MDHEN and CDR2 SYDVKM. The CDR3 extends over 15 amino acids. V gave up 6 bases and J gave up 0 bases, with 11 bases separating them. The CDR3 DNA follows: TGTGCCAGCAGCTGGGAAGAGTCGAACACCGGGGAGCTGTTTTTT. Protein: CASSWEESNTGELFF.

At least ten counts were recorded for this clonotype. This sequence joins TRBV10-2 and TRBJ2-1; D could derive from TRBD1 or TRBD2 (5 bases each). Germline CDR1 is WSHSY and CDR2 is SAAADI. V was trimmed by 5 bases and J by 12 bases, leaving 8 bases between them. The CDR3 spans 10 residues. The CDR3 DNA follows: TGCGCCAGCAGTACGGGGACGCAGTTCTTC. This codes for CASSTGTQFF.

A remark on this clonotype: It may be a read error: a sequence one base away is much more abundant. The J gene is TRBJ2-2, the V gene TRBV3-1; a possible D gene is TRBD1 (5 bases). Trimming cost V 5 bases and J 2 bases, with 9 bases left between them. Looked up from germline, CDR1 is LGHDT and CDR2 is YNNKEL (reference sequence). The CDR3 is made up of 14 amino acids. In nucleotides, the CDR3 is TGTGCCAGCAGCGACAGAATTAACACCGGGGAGCTGTTTTTT. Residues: CASSDRINTGELFF.

The CDR3: CASSLNTRGGHTEAFF. The CDR3 bases are TGTGCCAGCAGCTTAAACACACGGGGAGGGCACACTGAAGCTTTCTTT. V is TRBV7-3 and J is TRBJ1-1; D call uncertain. This CDR3 region has 16 residues. CDR1 SGHTA and CDR2 FQGTGA come from the germline V gene. Deletions cut 1 base from V and 3 bases from J, with 15 bases between.

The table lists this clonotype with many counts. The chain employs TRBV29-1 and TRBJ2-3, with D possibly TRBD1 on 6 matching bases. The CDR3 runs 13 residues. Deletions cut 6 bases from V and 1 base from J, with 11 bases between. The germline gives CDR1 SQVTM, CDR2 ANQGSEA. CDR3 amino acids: CSVGGPGTDTQYF. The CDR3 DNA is TGCAGCGTAGGGGGTCCCGGCACAGATACGCAGTATTTT.

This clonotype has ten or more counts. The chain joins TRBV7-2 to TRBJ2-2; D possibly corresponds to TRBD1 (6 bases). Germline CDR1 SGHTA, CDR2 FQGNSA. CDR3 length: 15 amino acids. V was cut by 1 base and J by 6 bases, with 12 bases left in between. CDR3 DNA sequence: TGTGCCAGCAGCTTAGGGGCACAGGGCCCCGGGGAGCTGTTTTTT. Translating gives CASSLGAQGPGELFF.

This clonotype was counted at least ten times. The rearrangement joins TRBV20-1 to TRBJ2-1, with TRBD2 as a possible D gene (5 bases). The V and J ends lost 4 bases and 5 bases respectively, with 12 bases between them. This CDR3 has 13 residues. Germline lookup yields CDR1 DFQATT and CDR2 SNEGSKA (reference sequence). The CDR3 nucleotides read TGCAGTGCTATTCTAGACGGGGACAATGAGCAGTTCTTC. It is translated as CSAILDGDNEQFF.

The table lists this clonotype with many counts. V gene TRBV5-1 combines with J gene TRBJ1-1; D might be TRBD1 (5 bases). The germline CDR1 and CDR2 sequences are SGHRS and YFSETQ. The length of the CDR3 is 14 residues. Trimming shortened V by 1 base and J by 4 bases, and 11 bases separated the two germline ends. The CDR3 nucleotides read TGCGCCAGCAGCTTGCAGGGAGTAGGCACTGAAGCTTTCTTT. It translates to CASSLQGVGTEAFF.

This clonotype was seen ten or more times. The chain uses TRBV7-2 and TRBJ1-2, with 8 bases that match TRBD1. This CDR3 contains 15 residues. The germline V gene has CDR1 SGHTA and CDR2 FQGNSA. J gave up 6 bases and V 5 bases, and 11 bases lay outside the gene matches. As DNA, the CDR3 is TGTGCCAGCAGCCCCTCCCAGGGGGCGCGAGATGGCTACACCTTC. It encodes CASSPSQGARDGYTF.

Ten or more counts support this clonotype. The CDR3 sequence is CSAVGQAGTEAFF. The DNA of the CDR3 is TGCAGTGCTGTTGGCCAAGCAGGCACTGAAGCTTTCTTT. This chain joins TRBV20-1 and TRBJ1-1; D call uncertain. Germline CDR1 and CDR2: DFQATT and SNEGSKA (reference sequence). Between the trimmed V and J ends, which lost 5 bases and 4 bases, there was a span of 14 bases. The CDR3 has 13 amino acids.

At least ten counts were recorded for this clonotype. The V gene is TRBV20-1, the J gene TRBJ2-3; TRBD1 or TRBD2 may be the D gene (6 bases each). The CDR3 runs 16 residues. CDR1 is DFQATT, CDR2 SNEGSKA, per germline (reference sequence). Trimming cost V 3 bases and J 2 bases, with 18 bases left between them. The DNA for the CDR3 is TGCAGTGCTAGCTCGGTTGAGGGGGGAAACACAGATACGCAGTATTTT. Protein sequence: CSASSVEGGNTDTQYF.

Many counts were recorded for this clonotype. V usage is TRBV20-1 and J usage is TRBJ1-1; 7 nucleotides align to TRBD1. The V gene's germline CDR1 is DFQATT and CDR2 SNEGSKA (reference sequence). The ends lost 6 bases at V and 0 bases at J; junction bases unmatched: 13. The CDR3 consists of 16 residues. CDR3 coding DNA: TGCAGTGCGGGAAGGGGGCATGAGCTAATGAACACTGAAGCTTTCTTT. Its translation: CSAGRGHELMNTEAFF.

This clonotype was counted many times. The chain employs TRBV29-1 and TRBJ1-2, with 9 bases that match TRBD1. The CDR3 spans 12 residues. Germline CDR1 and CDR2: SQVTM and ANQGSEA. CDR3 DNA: TGCAGTGATATGACAGGGGGCTATGGCTACACCTTC. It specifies CSDMTGGYGYTF.

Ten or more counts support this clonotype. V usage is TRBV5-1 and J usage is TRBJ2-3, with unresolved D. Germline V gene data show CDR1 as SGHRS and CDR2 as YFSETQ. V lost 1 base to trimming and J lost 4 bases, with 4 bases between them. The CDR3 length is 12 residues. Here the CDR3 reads CASSLTPDTQYF. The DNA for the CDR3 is TGCGCCAGCAGCTTGACCCCAGATACGCAGTATTTT.

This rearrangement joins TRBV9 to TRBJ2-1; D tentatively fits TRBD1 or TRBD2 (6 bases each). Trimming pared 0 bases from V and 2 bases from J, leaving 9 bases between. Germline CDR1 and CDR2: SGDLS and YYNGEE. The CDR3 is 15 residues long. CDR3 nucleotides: TGTGCCAGCAGCGTAGAGAGGGGGGCCTACAATGAGCAGTTCTTC. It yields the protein CASSVERGAYNEQFF.

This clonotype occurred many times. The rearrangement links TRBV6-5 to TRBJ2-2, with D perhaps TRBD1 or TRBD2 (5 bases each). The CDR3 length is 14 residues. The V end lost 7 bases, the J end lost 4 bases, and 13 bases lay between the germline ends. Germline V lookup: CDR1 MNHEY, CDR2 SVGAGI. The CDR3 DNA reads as TGTGCCAGCAAACAGGCCCGGGGCACCGGGGAGCTGTTTTTT. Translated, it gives CASKQARGTGELFF.

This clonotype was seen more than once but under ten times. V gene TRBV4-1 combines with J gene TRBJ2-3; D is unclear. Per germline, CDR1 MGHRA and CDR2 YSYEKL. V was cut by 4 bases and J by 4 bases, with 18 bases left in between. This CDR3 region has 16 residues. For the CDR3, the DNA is TGCGCCAGCAGCCCCCTTGGCGGTGCCGTAGCAGATACGCAGTATTTT. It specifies CASSPLGGAVADTQYF.

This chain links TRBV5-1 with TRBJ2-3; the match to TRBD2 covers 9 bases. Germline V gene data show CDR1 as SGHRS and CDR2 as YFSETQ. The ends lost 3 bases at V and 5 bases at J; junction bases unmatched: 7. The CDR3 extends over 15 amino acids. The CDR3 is CASSWGRREGDTQYF. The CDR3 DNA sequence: TGCGCCAGCAGCTGGGGCCGGCGGGAGGGAGATACGCAGTATTTT. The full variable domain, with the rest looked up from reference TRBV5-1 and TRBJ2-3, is KAGVTQTPRYLIKTRGQQVTLSCSPISGHRSVSWYQQTPGQGLQFLFEYFSETQRNKGNFPGRFSGRQFSNSRSEMNVSTLELGDSALYLCASSWGRREGDTQYFGPGTRLTVL.

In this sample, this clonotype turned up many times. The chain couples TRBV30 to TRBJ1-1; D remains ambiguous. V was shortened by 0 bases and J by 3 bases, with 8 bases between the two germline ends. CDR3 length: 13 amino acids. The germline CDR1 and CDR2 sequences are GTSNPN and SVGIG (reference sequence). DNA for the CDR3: TGTGCCTGGAGTGTACTCTGGGACACTGAAGCTTTCTTT. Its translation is CAWSVLWDTEAFF.

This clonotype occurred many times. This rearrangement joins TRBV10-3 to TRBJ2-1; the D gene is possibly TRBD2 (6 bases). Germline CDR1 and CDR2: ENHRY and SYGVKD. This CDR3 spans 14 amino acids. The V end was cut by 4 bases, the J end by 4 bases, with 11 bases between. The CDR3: CAISASDKYNEQFF. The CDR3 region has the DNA TGTGCCATCAGTGCTAGCGACAAATACAATGAGCAGTTCTTC.

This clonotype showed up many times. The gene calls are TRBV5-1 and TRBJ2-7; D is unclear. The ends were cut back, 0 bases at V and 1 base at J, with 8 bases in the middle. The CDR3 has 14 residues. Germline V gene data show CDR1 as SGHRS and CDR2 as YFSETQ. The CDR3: CASSLASGSYEQYF. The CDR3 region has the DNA TGCGCCAGCAGCTTGGCCTCGGGTTCCTACGAGCAGTACTTC.

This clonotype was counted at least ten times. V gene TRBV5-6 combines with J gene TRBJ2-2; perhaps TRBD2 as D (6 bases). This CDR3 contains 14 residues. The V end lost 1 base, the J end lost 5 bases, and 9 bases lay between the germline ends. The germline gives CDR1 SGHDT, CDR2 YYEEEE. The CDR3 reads CASSLFGGTGELFF. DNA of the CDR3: TGTGCCAGCAGCTTGTTCGGGGGAACCGGGGAGCTGTTTTTT. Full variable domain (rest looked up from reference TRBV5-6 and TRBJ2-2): DAGVTQSPTHLIKTRGQQVTLRCSPKSGHDTVSWYQQALGQGPQFIFQYYEEEERQRGNFPDRFSGHQFPNYSSELNVNALLLGDSALYLCASSLFGGTGELFFGEGSRLTVL.

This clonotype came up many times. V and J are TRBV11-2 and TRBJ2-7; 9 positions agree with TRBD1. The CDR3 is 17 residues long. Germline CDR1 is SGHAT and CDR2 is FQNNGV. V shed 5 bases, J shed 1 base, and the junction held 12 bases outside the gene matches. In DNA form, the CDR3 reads TGTGCCAGCAGCCCACAACAGGGGGCCGGCGGTTCCTACGAGCAGTACTTC. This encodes CASSPQQGAGGSYEQYF.

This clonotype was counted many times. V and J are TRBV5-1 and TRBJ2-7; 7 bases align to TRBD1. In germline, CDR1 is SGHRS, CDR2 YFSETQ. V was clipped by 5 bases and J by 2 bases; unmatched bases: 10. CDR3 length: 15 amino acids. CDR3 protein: CASSSRGQAPYEQYF. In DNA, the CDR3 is TGCGCCAGCAGTTCCCGAGGACAGGCCCCCTACGAGCAGTACTTC.